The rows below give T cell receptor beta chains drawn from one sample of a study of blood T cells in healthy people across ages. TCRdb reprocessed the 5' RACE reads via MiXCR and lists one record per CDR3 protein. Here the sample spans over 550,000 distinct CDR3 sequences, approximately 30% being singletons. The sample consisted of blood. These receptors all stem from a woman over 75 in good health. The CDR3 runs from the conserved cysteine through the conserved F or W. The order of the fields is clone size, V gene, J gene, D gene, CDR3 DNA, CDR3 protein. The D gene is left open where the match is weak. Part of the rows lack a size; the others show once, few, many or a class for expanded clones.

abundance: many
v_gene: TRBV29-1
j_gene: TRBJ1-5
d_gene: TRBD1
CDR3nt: TGCAGCGTGACAGGGGCCGACAATCAGCCCCAGCATTTT
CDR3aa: CSVTGADNQPQHF

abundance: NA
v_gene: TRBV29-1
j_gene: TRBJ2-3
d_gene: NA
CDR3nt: TGCAGCGTTCATAACGGGGGATCGTCAGATACGCAGTATTTT
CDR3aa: CSVHNGGSSDTQYF

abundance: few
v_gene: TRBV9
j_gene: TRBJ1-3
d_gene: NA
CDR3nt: TGTGCCAGCAGCGGCCAGGGAGGTCCGGATAATGGAAACACCATATATTTT
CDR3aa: CASSGQGGPDNGNTIYF

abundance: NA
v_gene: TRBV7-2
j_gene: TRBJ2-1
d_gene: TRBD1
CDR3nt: TGTGCCAGCAGCTTAGACTGGGACAGGGTCAATGAGCAGTTCTTC
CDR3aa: CASSLDWDRVNEQFF

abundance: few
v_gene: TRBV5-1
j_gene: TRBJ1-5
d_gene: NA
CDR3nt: TGCGCCAGCAGCTTGGGGGCGGGGGCGGGGAATCAGCCCCAGCATTTT
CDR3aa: CASSLGAGAGNQPQHF

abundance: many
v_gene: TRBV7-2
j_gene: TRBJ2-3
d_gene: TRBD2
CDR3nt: TGTGCCAGCAGCCAGCTCGTAGCGGGGGGGCGCGGTACGCAGTATTTT
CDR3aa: CASSQLVAGGRGTQYF

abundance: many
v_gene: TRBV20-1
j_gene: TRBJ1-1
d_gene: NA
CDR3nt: TGCAGTGCTCGATTAGTCCCTGAAGCTTTCTTT
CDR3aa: CSARLVPEAFF

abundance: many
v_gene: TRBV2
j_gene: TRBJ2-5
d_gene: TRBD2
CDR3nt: TGTGCCAGCAGTCTAGCGGGGGTCCCTTACCTGTACTTC
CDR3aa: CASSLAGVPYLYF

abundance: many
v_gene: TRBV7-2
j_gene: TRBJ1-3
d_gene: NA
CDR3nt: TGTGCCAGCAGCTCCTATGGAAACACCATATATTTT
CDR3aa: CASSSYGNTIYF

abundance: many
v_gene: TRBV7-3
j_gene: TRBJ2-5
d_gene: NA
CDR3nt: TGTGCCAGCAGCTTAGGTCTAGGAGATTACCAAGAGACCCAGTACTTC
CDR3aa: CASSLGLGDYQETQYF

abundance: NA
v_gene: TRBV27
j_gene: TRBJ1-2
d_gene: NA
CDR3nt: TGTGCCAGCAGTTTGTTTTGGGGAGAGGATGGCTACACCTTC
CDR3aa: CASSLFWGEDGYTF

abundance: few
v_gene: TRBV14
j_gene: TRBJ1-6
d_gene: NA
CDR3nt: TGTGCCAGCAGCCAAGGGTCAAGGGCACCCCTCCACTTT
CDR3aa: CASSQGSRAPLHF

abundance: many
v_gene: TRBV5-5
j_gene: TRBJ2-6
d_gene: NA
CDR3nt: TGTGCCAGCAGCTCGGTCCCACGCAGCGACAGTTCTGGGGCCAACGTCCTGACTTTC
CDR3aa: CASSSVPRSDSSGANVLTF

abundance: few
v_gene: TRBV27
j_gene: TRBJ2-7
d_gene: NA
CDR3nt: TGTGCCAGCAGTTTGTGGGGCTCCTACAATGAGCAGTACTTC
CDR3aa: CASSLWGSYNEQYF

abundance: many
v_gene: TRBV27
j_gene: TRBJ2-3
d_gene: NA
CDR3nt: TGTGCCAGCAGTTTATCAAATGGAGGACACACAGATACGCAGTATTTT
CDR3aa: CASSLSNGGHTDTQYF

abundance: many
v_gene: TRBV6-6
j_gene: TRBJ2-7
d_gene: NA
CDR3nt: TGTGCCAGCAGTCGGGACGGTGGTTCCTTAAACTACGAGCAGTACTTC
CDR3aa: CASSRDGGSLNYEQYF

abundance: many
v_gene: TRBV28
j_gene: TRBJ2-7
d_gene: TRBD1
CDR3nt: TGTGCCAGCGACGGACAGGGCCCCCACGAGCAGTACTTC
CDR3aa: CASDGQGPHEQYF

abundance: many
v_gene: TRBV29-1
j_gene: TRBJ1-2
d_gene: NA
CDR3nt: TGCAGCGTTGAAGTTACCGCGGGCTATGGCTACACCTTC
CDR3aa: CSVEVTAGYGYTF